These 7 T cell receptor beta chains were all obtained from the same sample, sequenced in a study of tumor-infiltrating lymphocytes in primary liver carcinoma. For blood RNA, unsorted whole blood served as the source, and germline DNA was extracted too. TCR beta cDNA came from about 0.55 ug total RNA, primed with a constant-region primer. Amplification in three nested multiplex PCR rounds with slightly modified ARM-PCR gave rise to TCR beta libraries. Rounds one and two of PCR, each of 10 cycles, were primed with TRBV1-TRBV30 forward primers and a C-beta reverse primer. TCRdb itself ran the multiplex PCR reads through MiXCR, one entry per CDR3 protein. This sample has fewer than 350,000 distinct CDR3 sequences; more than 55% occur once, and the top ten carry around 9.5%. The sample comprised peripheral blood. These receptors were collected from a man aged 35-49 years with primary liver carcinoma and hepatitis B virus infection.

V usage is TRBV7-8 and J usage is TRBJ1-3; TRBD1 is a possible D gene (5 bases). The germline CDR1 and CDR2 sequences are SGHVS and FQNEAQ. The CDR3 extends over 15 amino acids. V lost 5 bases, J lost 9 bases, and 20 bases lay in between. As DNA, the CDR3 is TGTGCCAGCAGCGCAAGCAACAGGTCCAGCACCACCATATATTTT. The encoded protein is CASSASNRSSTTIYF.

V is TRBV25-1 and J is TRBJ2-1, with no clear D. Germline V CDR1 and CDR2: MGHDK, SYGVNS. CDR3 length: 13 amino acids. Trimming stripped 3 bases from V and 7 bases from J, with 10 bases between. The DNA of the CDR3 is TGTGCCAGCAGTGACCCCGGCCTTAATGAGCAGTTCTTC. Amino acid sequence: CASSDPGLNEQFF.

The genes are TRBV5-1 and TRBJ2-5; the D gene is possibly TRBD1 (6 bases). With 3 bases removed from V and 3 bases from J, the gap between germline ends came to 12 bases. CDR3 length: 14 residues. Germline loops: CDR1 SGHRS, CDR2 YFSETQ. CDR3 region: CASSSQGREETQYF. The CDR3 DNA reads TGCGCCAGCAGCTCCCAGGGGCGAGAAGAGACCCAGTACTTC.

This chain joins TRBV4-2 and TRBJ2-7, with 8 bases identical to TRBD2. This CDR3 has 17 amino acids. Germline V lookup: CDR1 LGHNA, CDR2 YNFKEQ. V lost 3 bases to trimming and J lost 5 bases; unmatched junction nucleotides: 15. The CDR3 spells CASSQSGRAGALDEQYF. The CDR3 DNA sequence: TGTGCCAGCAGCCAGTCCGGGAGAGCGGGAGCGTTGGACGAGCAGTACTTC.

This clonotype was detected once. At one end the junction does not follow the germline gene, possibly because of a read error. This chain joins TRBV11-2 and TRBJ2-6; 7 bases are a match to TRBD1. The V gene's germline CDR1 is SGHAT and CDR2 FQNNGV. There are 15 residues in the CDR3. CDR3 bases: TGTGCCAGCAGCCATGACAGGGCTGGGGTCAACGTCCTGACTTTC. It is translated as CASSHDRAGVNVLTF.

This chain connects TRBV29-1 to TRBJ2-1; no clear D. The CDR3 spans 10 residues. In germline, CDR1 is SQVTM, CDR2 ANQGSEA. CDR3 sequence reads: CDPGENEQFF. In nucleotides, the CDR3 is TGCGACCCTGGTGAGAATGAGCAGTTCTTC.

For the CDR3, the DNA is TGTGCCAGCAGCCGAGGGGGTAGCCGCACAGATACGCAGTATTTT. It specifies CASSRGGSRTDTQYF. J is TRBJ2-3 and V is TRBV4-2; possibly TRBD1 for D (6 bases). Germline V gives CDR1 LGHNA, CDR2 YNFKEQ. V lost 4 bases to trimming and J lost 1 base, with 12 bases between them. This CDR3 region has 15 residues.